This paragraph reports one TCR beta chain. Study processing details: Counts of nucleated cells, estimated from reference gene primer amplification, were obtained. Sequencing was performed with immunoSEQ multiplex PCR; in TCRdb, only in-frame clones are kept and a portion is missing. V and J calls plus clone size are reproduced from that table; the DNA served to infer D and trimming. Among 150,000 to 190,000 clones listed, around 85% were seen once. This sample was taken from a study of blood T cell repertoires in COVID-19. As for the study in general: From the United States, Italy and Spain came samples of acute and convalescent COVID-19. Sample material is recorded as cDNA or gDNA derived from T cells, B-cell-depleted T cells, or PBMCs.

The V gene end was trimmed by 5 bases and the J gene end by 11 bases; junction bases not matched to a gene: 5. In germline, CDR1 is LNHDA, CDR2 SQIVND (reference sequence). The CDR3 has 12 residues. This rearrangement joins TRBV19 to TRBJ1-1, with 10 bases lining up with TRBD1. This clonotype was obtained from a woman aged 70 to 79 with acute or convalescent COVID-19. Material: peripheral blood. CDR3 in DNA: TGTGCCAGTAGTCCGACGGGACAGGGGGCTTTCTTT. Encoded protein: CASSPTGQGAFF.